This T cell receptor beta chain was obtained from a study of early T cells in non-severe SARS-CoV-2 infection. Turning to the study itself: Alpha and beta chains were unpaired, from unsorted whole-blood bulk RNA. General observations from the study: VDJdb matches were skewed toward anti-spike CD8 T cell responses.

Comments on this clonotype: Its target is unknown.

Each cDNA molecule carried a unique molecular identifier. Using its own MiXCR run on the 5' RACE reads, TCRdb lists one record per CDR3 protein. This sample yields tens of thousands of distinct CDR3 sequences, of which 2.9% are seen a single time; 0.72% belongs to the top ten. This TCR derives from an adult who was a healthcare worker with PCR-confirmed SARS-CoV-2 infection or an uninfected control (not recorded which). The specimen sequenced was whole blood.

The CDR3 nucleotides read TGTGCTAGTGGTCTGGGGGGAGGGAACACTGAAGCTTTCTTT. The encoded protein is CASGLGGGNTEAFF. The chain uses TRBV12-5 and TRBJ1-1, with D tentatively TRBD1 (5 bases). V lost 5 bases and J 1 base, leaving 11 bases between the germline ends. Germline loops: CDR1 LGHNT, CDR2 FRNRAP. The length of the CDR3 is 14 residues. The variable domain in full, with the rest retrieved from reference TRBV12-5 and TRBJ1-1, is DARVTQTPRHKVTEMGQEVTMRCQPILGHNTVFWYRQTMMQGLELLAYFRNRAPLDDSGMPKDRFSAEMPDATLATLKIQPSEPRDSAVYFCASGLGGGNTEAFFGQGTRLTVV.